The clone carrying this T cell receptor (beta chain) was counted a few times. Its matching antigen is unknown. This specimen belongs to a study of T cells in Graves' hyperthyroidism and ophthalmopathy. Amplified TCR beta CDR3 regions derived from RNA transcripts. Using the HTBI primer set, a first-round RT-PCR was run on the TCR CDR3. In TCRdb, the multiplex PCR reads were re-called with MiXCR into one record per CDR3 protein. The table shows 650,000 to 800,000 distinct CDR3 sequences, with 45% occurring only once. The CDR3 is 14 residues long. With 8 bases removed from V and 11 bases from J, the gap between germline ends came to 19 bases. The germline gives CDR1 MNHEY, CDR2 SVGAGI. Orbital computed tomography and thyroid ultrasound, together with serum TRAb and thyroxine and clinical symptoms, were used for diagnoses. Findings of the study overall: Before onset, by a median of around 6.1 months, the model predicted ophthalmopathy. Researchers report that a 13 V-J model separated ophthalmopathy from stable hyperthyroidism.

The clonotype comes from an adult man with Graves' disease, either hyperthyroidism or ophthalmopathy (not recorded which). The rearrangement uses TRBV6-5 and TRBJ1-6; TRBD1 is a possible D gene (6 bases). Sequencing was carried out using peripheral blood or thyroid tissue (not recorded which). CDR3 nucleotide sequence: TGTGCCAGCGTCGTCGGGACATTAGTCCCACCCCTCCACTTT. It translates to CASVVGTLVPPLHF.